A single sample gave rise to the 3 T cell receptor beta chains below, sequenced in a study of blood T cell repertoires in COVID-19. TCRdb's copy holds only in-frame clones and misses some; the assay was immunoSEQ multiplex PCR. The data show 300,000 to 350,000 clones, roughly 87% seen once. Sequencing used peripheral blood. The receptors come from an older woman with COVID-19, enrolled during active disease.

The rearrangement joins TRBV19 to TRBJ2-7; 9 nucleotides agree with TRBD1. The CDR3 extends over 15 amino acids. V lost 1 base, J lost 4 bases, and 5 bases stayed unmatched. Germline CDR1 is LNHDA and CDR2 is SQIVND (reference sequence). CDR3 loop: CASSIGGTGYYEQYF. CDR3 in DNA: TGTGCCAGTAGTATAGGTGGGACAGGGTATTACGAGCAGTACTTC.

The chain couples TRBV11-2 to TRBJ1-5; tentatively, D is TRBD1 (6 bases). Per germline, CDR1 SGHAT and CDR2 FQNNGV. V was trimmed by 0 bases and J by 12 bases, leaving 15 bases between them. The length of the CDR3 is 14 residues. The CDR3 loop reads CASSLESGDGGQHF. DNA of the CDR3: TGTGCCAGCAGCTTAGAGTCAGGGGATGGGGGCCAGCATTTT.

In nucleotides, the CDR3 is TGTGCCAGCTCCGGTTCTATTGGGGCCAACGTCCTGACTTTC. Translation gives CASSGSIGANVLTF. The gene calls are TRBV18 and TRBJ2-6; no clear D. This CDR3 is built from 14 residues. Trimming removed 6 bases from V and 3 bases from J, with 9 bases in between. Germline assignment: CDR1 KGHSH and CDR2 LQKENI.